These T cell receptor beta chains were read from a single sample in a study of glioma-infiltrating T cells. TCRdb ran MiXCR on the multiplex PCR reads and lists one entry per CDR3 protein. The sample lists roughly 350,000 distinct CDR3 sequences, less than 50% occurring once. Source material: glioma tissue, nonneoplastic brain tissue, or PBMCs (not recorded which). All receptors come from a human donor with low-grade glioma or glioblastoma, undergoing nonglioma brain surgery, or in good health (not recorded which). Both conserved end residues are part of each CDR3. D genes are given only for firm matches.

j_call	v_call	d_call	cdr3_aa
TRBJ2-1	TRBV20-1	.	CSARDSSGKSYNEQFF
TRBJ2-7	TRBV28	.	CASSLQVTGPKGSYEQYF
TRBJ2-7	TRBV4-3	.	CASSRASGWEQYF
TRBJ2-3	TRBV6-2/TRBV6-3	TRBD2	CASSGGLAGRTDTQYF
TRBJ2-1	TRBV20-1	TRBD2	CSAWGLAGVGYTEQFF
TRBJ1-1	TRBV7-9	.	CASGPRLGIPTEAFF
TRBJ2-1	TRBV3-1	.	CASSQGVNSEGNEQFF
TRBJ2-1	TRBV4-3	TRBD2	CASSQNSLAGVEQFF
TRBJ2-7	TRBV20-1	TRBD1	CSAREGTGYEQYF
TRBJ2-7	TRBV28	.	CASSLSQLWYF
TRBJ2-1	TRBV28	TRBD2	CTSRTTEREWENEQFF
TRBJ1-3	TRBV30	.	CASFRGNTIYF
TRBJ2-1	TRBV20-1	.	CSSKRTRGGEQFF
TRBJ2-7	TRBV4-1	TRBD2	CASSSAGGTSYEQYF
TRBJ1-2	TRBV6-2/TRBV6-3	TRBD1	CASRVGQGAVYGYTF
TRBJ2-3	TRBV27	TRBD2	CASTDRLAGTDTQYF
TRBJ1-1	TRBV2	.	CASGWIPNTEAFF
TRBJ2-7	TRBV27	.	CASSWGRRGEQYF
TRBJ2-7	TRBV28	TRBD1	CASSFSDRGQYF
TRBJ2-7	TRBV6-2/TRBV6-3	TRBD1	CASSRGTGGIYEQYF
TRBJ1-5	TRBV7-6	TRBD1	CASSRARGFQPQHF
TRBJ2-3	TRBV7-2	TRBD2	CASSLMGGASGFQADTQYF
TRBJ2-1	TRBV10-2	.	CASSDGSEHNEQFF
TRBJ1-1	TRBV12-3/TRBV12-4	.	CASSLAVTEAFF
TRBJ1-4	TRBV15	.	CATSRDGGGLNEKLFF
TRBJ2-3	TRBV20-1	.	CSVGDTQYF
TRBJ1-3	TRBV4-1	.	CASSQGGDKPSRPIYF
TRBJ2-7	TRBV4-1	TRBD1	CASSPYRGPNEQYF
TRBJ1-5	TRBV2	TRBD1	CAGAPGQAEWNQPQHF
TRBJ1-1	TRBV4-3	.	CASSRQGINEAFF
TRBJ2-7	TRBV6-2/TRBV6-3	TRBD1	CASSDGTGGLYEQYF
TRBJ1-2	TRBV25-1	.	CASSIRGGYGYTF
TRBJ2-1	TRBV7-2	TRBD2	CASSFGTSEFNEQFF
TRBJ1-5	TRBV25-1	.	CASSPGGGQPRHF
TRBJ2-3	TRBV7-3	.	CASSLGALETQYF
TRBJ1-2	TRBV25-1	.	CASSAGSGHNYGYTF
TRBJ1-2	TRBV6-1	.	CAISSVTRGYGYTF
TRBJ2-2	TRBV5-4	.	CASTTSGRGGELFF
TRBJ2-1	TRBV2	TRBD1	CASTRDRGDYNEQFF
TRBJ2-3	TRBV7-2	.	CASSLDSPGQYF
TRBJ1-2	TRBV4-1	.	CASSQGQVPNYGYTF
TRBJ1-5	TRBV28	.	CASGRRLYNQPQHF